This T cell receptor beta chain stems from a study of identical twins. Unique molecular identifiers were present on the cDNA, and a universal primer site came from template switching. In TCRdb, the 5' RACE reads were re-called with MiXCR into one record per CDR3 protein. The data contain about 240,000 distinct CDR3 sequences, about 7.5% of them singletons. Whole-study results and caveats: Insertion counts were lower in abundant cord blood beta clonotypes, a trend that memory repertoires did not show.

In this sample, this clonotype turned up a few times. Its antigen remains unidentified. These data are also associated with another study on yellow fever vaccine responses in identical twins.

Sequenced material: CD8+ T cells sorted from blood. The sequence was collected from a young woman in good health.

The CDR3 nucleotides are TGTGCCAGCAGCCCCCTGGACTCACAGTCCGAGACCCAGTACTTC. This translates into CASSPLDSQSETQYF. The chain combines TRBV28 with TRBJ2-5, with D possibly matching TRBD2 (5 bases). V dropped 6 bases and J dropped 5 bases, with 19 bases sitting between them. Germline CDR1 MDHEN, CDR2 SYDVKM. The CDR3 covers 15 residues.